The present entry profiles one TCR beta chain with its context. The antigen is undetermined. Trimming pared 0 bases from V and 3 bases from J, leaving 9 bases between. The CDR3 sequence is 15 residues long. In germline, CDR1 is LGHNA, CDR2 YSLEER. Per-sample yields of isolated PBMCs were at least 6.5 million. The use of a sample-barcoded 5' primer and a J-beta primer mix characterized a second PCR of about 6 to 12 cycles. TCRdb analysed the 5' RACE reads with MiXCR anew, one entry per CDR3 protein. This repertoire shows around 1,600,000 distinct CDR3 sequences, approximately 43% found once; its top ten account for about 4.1%. The data stem from a study of blood T cells in healthy people across ages. Findings and limits, study-wide: Changes in expanded clonotypes were possibly confounded, as the CMV status of donors was unknown. Aged donors had fewer naive CD4+ cells and lower diversity than long-lived donors.

This sequence was found in a woman in her late teens or twenties in good health. What was sequenced was blood. The chain carries TRBV4-3 and TRBJ2-1, with a possible D match to TRBD1 (5 bases). CDR3 DNA: TGCGCCAGCAGCCAAGACGGGCAGGGCTACAATGAGCAGTTCTTC. It codes for CASSQDGQGYNEQFF.